This record looks at one TCR beta chain sequence and its context. The antigen is unknown. This sample is part of a study of brain T cells in children with intractable seizures. General study findings and limits: Viral specificity was inferred only from CDR3 similarity; HCMV serostatus was unknown. Pre-surgery blood may have been undersampled, hiding some clones.

Time point in this sample: blood from clinic visit 5 months post-surgery; TSC patient then seizure free. Only cases whose brain tissue showed the highest T cell transcript signatures were sequenced. Patients received at least one anti-epileptic drug before surgery. This CDR3 is 18 amino acids long. Germline assignment: CDR1 SQVTM and CDR2 ANQGSEA. Trimming shortened V by 3 bases and J by 0 bases, and 23 bases separated the two germline ends. The table came from immunoSEQ multiplex PCR; TCRdb's copy has only in-frame clones and leaves some out. The repertoire holds approximately 330,000 clones, with over 90% as singletons.

The sequencing here drew on peripheral blood, taken less than 6 months after surgery. J is TRBJ1-2 and V is TRBV29-1; no definite D call. This receptor was taken from a boy in the first two years of life with tuberous sclerosis and intractable seizures. CDR3 residues: CSVDDSSPGQPPNYGYTF. The CDR3 coding sequence is TGCAGCGTTGACGATTCCTCCCCGGGCCAGCCACCTAACTATGGCTACACCTTC. The full variable domain, rest sourced from reference TRBV29-1 and TRBJ1-2, is SAVISQKPSRDICQRGTSLTIQCQVDSQVTMMFWYRQQPGQSLTLIATANQGSEATYESGFVIDKFPISRPNLTFSTLTVSNMSPEDSSIYLCSVDDSSPGQPPNYGYTFGSGTRLTVV.